What follows are 21 T cell receptor beta chains derived from one specimen sequenced in a study of shared clonotypes between healthy human individuals. The protocol was immunoSEQ multiplex PCR, while the TCRdb copy is restricted to in-frame clones and leaves out a portion. Here the sample spans millions of clones, 85% to 95% being singletons. Material: naive CD4+ T cells sorted from blood. Subset of the sample: CD45RA+ positively selected. These receptors were taken from a young man in good health.

The chain employs TRBV5-1 and TRBJ2-3; TRBD1 aligns across 10 bases. Germline V CDR1 and CDR2: SGHRS, YFSETQ. The CDR3 loop spans 15 amino acids. Trimming took 0 bases from V and 6 from J; bases not matched to a gene: 4. The DNA for the CDR3 is TGCGCCAGCAGCTTGGCGACAGGGGGCGCGGATACGCAGTATTTT. It encodes CASSLATGGADTQYF.

Here the CDR3 DNA reads TGCGCCAGCAGCCCGGGGGACTTCTACGAGCAGTACTTC. Translated, it gives CASSPGDFYEQYF. V and J are TRBV5-1 and TRBJ2-7; a weak D match, TRBD2 (6 bases). The V gene's germline CDR1 is SGHRS and CDR2 YFSETQ. This CDR3 is 13 amino acids long. The V end lost 4 bases, the J end lost 3 bases, and 11 bases lay between the germline ends. The whole variable domain, filled in from reference TRBV5-1 and TRBJ2-7, reads KAGVTQTPRYLIKTRGQQVTLSCSPISGHRSVSWYQQTPGQGLQFLFEYFSETQRNKGNFPGRFSGRQFSNSRSEMNVSTLELGDSALYLCASSPGDFYEQYFGPGTRLTVT.

This chain joins TRBV2 and TRBJ2-7; either TRBD1 or TRBD2 may fit D (5 bases each). The V gene's germline CDR1 is SNHLY and CDR2 FYNNEI. The ends were cut back, 6 bases at V and 1 base at J, with 16 bases in the middle. The CDR3 is 15 amino acids. CDR3 sequence reads: CASREAGFRSYEQYF. The CDR3, as DNA: TGTGCCAGCAGGGAGGCAGGGTTTCGATCCTACGAGCAGTACTTC.

The genes are TRBV2 and TRBJ1-5; unclear D gene. Trimming cost V 3 bases and J 3 bases, with 12 bases left between them. Germline V CDR1 and CDR2: SNHLY, FYNNEI. This CDR3 comprises 15 residues. The DNA of the CDR3 is TGTGCCAGCAGTGACGGTCAGCGGGTCAATCAGCCCCAGCATTTT. Its protein is CASSDGQRVNQPQHF.

The chain recombines TRBV11-2 with TRBJ2-5; weak D call: TRBD1 (7 bases). CDR3 length equals 18 residues. Germline-derived CDR1 and CDR2 are SGHAT and FQNNGV. Trimming removed 1 base from V and 4 bases from J, with 22 bases in between. CDR3 amino acids: CASSLGQPWRGRRETQYF. DNA of the CDR3: TGTGCCAGCAGCTTAGGACAGCCGTGGAGGGGGCGCCGAGAGACCCAGTACTTC.

The chain's CDR3 is CASTSGSGTSYEQYF. CDR3 coding DNA: TGTGCCAGCACCTCAGGTAGCGGGACCTCTTACGAGCAGTACTTC. This chain joins TRBV21-1 and TRBJ2-7; TRBD2 is the table's D call and was not checked against the DNA. TRBV21-1 is a pseudogene segment. This CDR3 is 15 amino acids long.

The chain is built from TRBV18 and TRBJ1-5; D gene uncertain. V was trimmed by 4 bases and J by 5 bases, leaving 6 bases between them. The germline V gene has CDR1 KGHSH and CDR2 LQKENI. The CDR3 runs to 12 residues. In DNA form, the CDR3 reads TGTGCCAGCTCACTCTACGATCAGCCCCAGCATTTT. This translates into CASSLYDQPQHF. The whole variable domain, remainder taken from reference TRBV18 and TRBJ1-5, is NAGVMQNPRHLVRRRGQEARLRCSPMKGHSHVYWYRQLPEEGLKFMVYLQKENIIDESGMPKERFSAEFPKEGPSILRIQQVVRGDSAAYFCASSLYDQPQHFGDGTRLSIL.

CDR3 in amino acids: CASSLERSNYGYTF. CDR3 nucleotide sequence: TGTGCCAGCAGTTTGGAGAGGTCTAACTATGGCTACACCTTC. The chain is built from TRBV6-5 and TRBJ1-2; D gene ambiguous. V was cut by 4 bases and J by 0 bases, with 9 bases left in between. This CDR3 is 14 amino acids long. Germline-derived CDR1 and CDR2 are MNHEY and SVGAGI.

The table lists this clone with a count of one. This chain joins TRBV28 and TRBJ1-2, with D unresolved. The V gene lost 3 bases and the J gene lost 5 bases, with 10 bases spanning the gap. This CDR3 spans 13 amino acids. Germline-derived CDR1 and CDR2 are MDHEN and SYDVKM. The CDR3 is CASSFLGPYGYTF. The DNA for the CDR3 is TGTGCCAGCAGTTTTTTAGGACCGTATGGCTACACCTTC.

The chain is built from TRBV5-4 and TRBJ2-7; 9 bases match TRBD1. Germline-derived CDR1 and CDR2 are SGHNT and YYREEE (reference sequence). V trimming: 3 bases; J trimming: 6 bases; junction bases outside the gene matches: 13. The length of the CDR3 is 16 residues. The CDR3 bases are TGTGCCAGCAGCTACCCACCGGGACAGGGATCCCCCGAGCAGTACTTC. This sequence encodes CASSYPPGQGSPEQYF.

The rearrangement joins TRBV6-5 to TRBJ2-7, with D perhaps TRBD1 (6 bases). CDR3 length: 15 amino acids. Trimming pared 1 base from V and 5 bases from J, leaving 15 bases between. CDR1 and CDR2 from the germline V gene are MNHEY and SVGAGI. The CDR3 reads CASSYWGRIGDEQYF. The CDR3 nucleotides are TGTGCCAGCAGTTACTGGGGGCGGATAGGTGACGAGCAGTACTTC.

The chain links TRBV29-1 to TRBJ2-7; 7 bases map to TRBD1. The germline V gene encodes CDR1 SQVTM and CDR2 ANQGSEA. The V and J ends lost 2 bases and 4 bases, in that order; junction bases with no gene match: 5. This CDR3 comprises 13 residues. Here the CDR3 DNA reads TGCAGCGTTGAACCGGCAGGGGGATACGAGCAGTACTTC. Translated: CSVEPAGGYEQYF.

This sequence joins TRBV2 and TRBJ1-4, with 8 positions matching TRBD1. V shed 5 bases, J shed 4 bases, and the junction held 6 bases outside the gene matches. The CDR3 sequence is 15 residues long. Per germline, CDR1 SNHLY and CDR2 FYNNEI. CDR3 sequence: CASSKGQVNNEKLFF. The DNA of the CDR3 is TGTGCCAGCAGTAAGGGACAGGTGAATAATGAAAAACTGTTTTTT.

The CDR3 protein is CASSRPAGGPEGFHNEQFF. In DNA, the CDR3 is TGTGCCAGCAGTCGCCCAGCGGGGGGGCCGGAAGGTTTCCACAATGAGCAGTTCTTC. The chain carries TRBV27 and TRBJ2-1; TRBD2 aligns across 10 bases. The ends lost 5 bases at V and 5 bases at J; junction bases unmatched: 18. This CDR3 contains 19 residues. Germline V lookup: CDR1 MNHEY, CDR2 SMNVEV (reference sequence).

V usage is TRBV10-3 and J usage is TRBJ1-3; D uncertain. Germline V lookup: CDR1 ENHRY, CDR2 SYGVKD. Trimming shortened V by 2 bases and J by 4 bases, and 12 bases separated the two germline ends. This CDR3 comprises 15 residues. CDR3 region: CAISESTWLGNTIYF. CDR3 coding DNA: TGTGCCATCAGTGAGAGTACTTGGCTGGGAAACACCATATATTTT.

V usage is TRBV6-1 and J usage is TRBJ1-6; possibly TRBD1 for D (5 bases). The germline V and J ends were trimmed by 3 bases and 14 bases, with 20 bases remaining between them. The CDR3 sequence is 15 residues long. Germline V lookup: CDR1 MNHNS, CDR2 SASEGT. The CDR3 region is CASSEGREGRSALHF. The CDR3 nucleotides read TGTGCCAGCAGTGAGGGGAGGGAGGGGAGGTCGGCCCTCCACTTT.

The chain is built from TRBV7-2 and TRBJ2-5; D is possibly TRBD1 or TRBD2 (6 bases each). This CDR3 has 15 amino acids. V was cut by 2 bases and J by 5 bases, with 15 bases left in between. CDR1 is SGHTA, CDR2 FQGNSA, per germline. DNA of the CDR3: TGTGCCAGCAGCTTAAACGAGGGGGGCAGGGAGACCCAGTACTTC. Its protein is CASSLNEGGRETQYF.

The CDR3 region is CASSPLGTFNTEAFF. The CDR3 nucleotides are TGTGCCAGCAGTCCTTTAGGTACATTTAACACTGAAGCTTTCTTT. The chain couples TRBV28 to TRBJ1-1, with D uncertain. V dropped 5 bases and J dropped 2 bases, with 15 bases sitting between them. The V gene's germline CDR1 is MDHEN and CDR2 SYDVKM. The length of the CDR3 is 15 residues. The full variable domain, in which reference TRBV28 and TRBJ1-1 provide the parts outside the CDR3, is DVKVTQSSRYLVKRTGEKVFLECVQDMDHENMFWYRQDPGLGLRLIYFSYDVKMKEKGDIPEGYSVSREKKERFSLILESASTNQTSMYLCASSPLGTFNTEAFFGQGTRLTVV.

The chain couples TRBV6-6 to TRBJ1-5; weak D call: TRBD1 (6 bases). V lost 6 bases, J lost 2 bases, and 17 bases lay in between. The CDR3 contains 16 residues. Germline values: CDR1 MNHNY, CDR2 SVGAGI (reference sequence). This CDR3 is CASSPIVAGGNQPQHF. CDR3 nucleotides: TGTGCCAGCAGCCCAATCGTTGCAGGGGGCAATCAGCCCCAGCATTTT.

V usage is TRBV20-1 and J usage is TRBJ2-1, with D tentatively TRBD1 (5 bases). The germline V and J ends were trimmed by 8 bases and 5 bases, with 10 bases remaining between them. The CDR3 contains 11 residues. The germline V gene encodes CDR1 DFQATT and CDR2 SNEGSKA (reference sequence). CDR3 in amino acids: CSLPRDNEQFF. The CDR3 region has the DNA TGCAGTCTCCCCAGGGACAATGAGCAGTTCTTC.

This chain joins TRBV7-2 and TRBJ2-7, with 9 bases identical to TRBD2. Germline V gene lookup returns CDR1 SGHTA and CDR2 FQGNSA. The V gene end was trimmed by 4 bases and the J gene end by 0 bases; junction bases not matched to a gene: 4. The CDR3 totals 15 residues. The CDR3 reads CASSSLAGSSYEQYF. Written as DNA, the CDR3 is TGTGCCAGCAGCTCCCTAGCGGGGAGCTCCTACGAGCAGTACTTC.